Sequencing of this T cell receptor (beta chain) was carried out in a study of T cell changes during pregnancy in multiple sclerosis. Libraries were prepared by immunoSEQ multiplex PCR; TCRdb keeps only in-frame clonotypes and omits some of them. The sample shows about 59,000 clones, about 93% of them seen only once. The V gene's germline CDR1 is SGHRS and CDR2 YFSETQ. CDR3 length: 14 amino acids. With V trimmed by 4 bases and J by 2 bases, 4 bases remained unmatched. The sample here was peripheral blood, taken in the third trimester of pregnancy. The chain has TRBV5-1 and TRBJ2-7, with TRBD1 identical over 9 bases. This TCR came from a female donor in good health, enrolled as a control in a pregnancy study. The CDR3 protein is CASSVGTGPYEQYF. The CDR3 DNA reads TGCGCCAGCAGCGTCGGGACAGGGCCCTACGAGCAGTACTTC.